These 23 T cell receptor beta chains came from one sample sequenced in a study of cytomegalovirus exposure and HLA in healthy donors. Primers: 60 Vbeta forward and 13 Jbeta reverse. Sequencing was performed with immunoSEQ multiplex PCR; in TCRdb, only in-frame clones are kept and a portion is missing. The repertoire holds about 120,000 clones, with over 60% as singletons. The sequencing sample was made of PBMCs. These receptors all stem from a woman aged 40 to 50 in good health and CMV-seropositive.

This clone has only a few counts. The chain carries TRBV29-1 and TRBJ1-2, with a possible D match to TRBD1 (6 bases). Trimming removed 5 bases from V and 6 bases from J, with 7 bases in between. The CDR3 is 10 residues long. CDR1 is SQVTM, CDR2 ANQGSEA, per germline. The CDR3 nucleotides read TGCAGCGTTAACAGGGATGGCTACACCTTC. This sequence encodes CSVNRDGYTF.

This chain uses TRBV27 with TRBJ2-2, with 13 positions matching TRBD2. Unmatched junction bases numbered 12, after V lost 7 bases and J lost 4 bases. This CDR3 has 18 amino acids. Germline V gene sequence: CDR1 MNHEY, CDR2 SMNVEV (reference sequence). CDR3 in amino acids: CASKAGLAGRRGTGELFF. As DNA, the CDR3 is TGTGCCAGCAAGGCGGGACTAGCGGGAAGACGGGGCACCGGGGAGCTGTTTTTT.

The chain uses TRBV19 and TRBJ1-2; the D is unclear. Germline assignment: CDR1 LNHDA and CDR2 SQIVND (reference sequence). The CDR3 is made up of 13 amino acids. The ends were cut back, 5 bases at V and 4 bases at J, with 11 bases in the middle. CDR3 residues: CASSPPGIYGYTF. The CDR3 DNA is TGTGCCAGTAGTCCCCCAGGAATCTATGGCTACACCTTC.

This clone was counted a few times. The V call is TRBV14, the J call TRBJ2-3; TRBD2 might be the D (5 bases). This CDR3 spans 15 amino acids. Trimming took off 1 base at V and 2 bases at J, with 10 bases between the two ends. Looked up from germline, CDR1 is SGHDN and CDR2 is FVKESK. CDR3 in DNA: TGTGCCAGCAGCCAAGTTCGAGGGTACACAGATACGCAGTATTTT. Amino acid sequence: CASSQVRGYTDTQYF.

The chain has TRBV4-2 and TRBJ2-1; 8 positions match TRBD2. V trimming: 4 bases; J trimming: 0 bases; junction bases outside the gene matches: 2. CDR3 length: 15 residues. Looked up from germline, CDR1 is LGHNA and CDR2 is YNFKEQ. In DNA form, the CDR3 reads TGTGCCAGCAGCCCGCGGGGGGCCTCCTACAATGAGCAGTTCTTC. Its translation: CASSPRGASYNEQFF.

The chain has TRBV5-6 and TRBJ2-4, with 9 bases that match TRBD1. V lost 2 bases, J lost 9 bases, and 9 bases stayed unmatched. Germline values: CDR1 SGHDT, CDR2 YYEEEE. This CDR3 contains 15 residues. For the CDR3, the DNA is TGTGCCAGCAGCTTCGGGACAGGGATAGTAAGCATTCAGTACTTC. As protein: CASSFGTGIVSIQYF.

The rearrangement joins TRBV5-1 to TRBJ1-2, with 10 bases lining up with TRBD1. This CDR3 comprises 15 residues. Trimming took 3 bases from V and 4 from J; bases not matched to a gene: 6. From germline, CDR1 is SGHRS and CDR2 YFSETQ. CDR3 region: CASSSSTGGFYGYTF. The CDR3 nucleotides are TGCGCCAGCAGCTCCTCGACAGGGGGCTTCTATGGCTACACCTTC.

The J gene is TRBJ2-3, the V gene TRBV5-6; D perhaps matches TRBD1 (6 bases). The CDR3 has 15 amino acids. Germline-derived CDR1 and CDR2 are SGHDT and YYEEEE. V was cut by 2 bases and J by 6 bases, with 16 bases left in between. The CDR3 sequence is CASSFYRAQRDTQYF. The CDR3 nucleotides are TGTGCCAGCAGCTTCTACAGGGCGCAGCGGGATACGCAGTATTTT.

This chain links TRBV9 with TRBJ2-3; 8 bases fit TRBD1. Unmatched junction bases numbered 4, after V lost 4 bases and J lost 0 bases. CDR1 SGDLS and CDR2 YYNGEE come from the germline V gene. The CDR3 sequence is 15 residues long. CDR3: CASSRQGRSTDTQYF. CDR3 nucleotide sequence: TGTGCCAGCAGCCGACAGGGGAGGAGCACAGATACGCAGTATTTT.

The genes are TRBV10-3 and TRBJ1-1, with no clear D. The germline V gene encodes CDR1 ENHRY and CDR2 SYGVKD. V shed 2 bases and J shed 3 bases, with 7 bases lying between them. This CDR3 region has 13 residues. The CDR3 DNA is TGTGCCATCAGTGAGAACAGAGACACTGAAGCTTTCTTT. It translates to CAISENRDTEAFF.

The rearrangement uses TRBV28 and TRBJ2-5; D might be TRBD2 (5 bases). Trimming removed 8 bases from V and 3 bases from J, with 13 bases in between. Germline-derived CDR1 and CDR2 are MDHEN and SYDVKM. The CDR3 runs to 13 residues. Written as DNA, the CDR3 is TGTGCCAGCGACTGGACTGTCAAAGAGACCCAGTACTTC. It specifies CASDWTVKETQYF.

This chain joins TRBV5-6 and TRBJ1-2; D is undetermined. The CDR3 extends over 16 amino acids. Germline CDR1 and CDR2: SGHDT and YYEEEE. V was trimmed by 0 bases and J by 5 bases, leaving 17 bases between them. The CDR3 region is CASSLGTPNYGYGYTF. Here the CDR3 DNA reads TGTGCCAGCAGCTTGGGAACCCCCAACTACGGGTATGGCTACACCTTC.

This clone was detected many times. At the DNA level, this CDR3 is encoded by other sequences in the same sample as well. The chain joins TRBV4-3 to TRBJ1-4, with TRBD1 identical over 9 bases. The CDR3 has 15 residues. Germline V gene data show CDR1 as LGHNA and CDR2 as YSLEER. V was clipped by 0 bases and J by 4 bases; unmatched bases: 0. The CDR3 is CASSQEGQGNEKLFF. CDR3 coding DNA: TGCGCCAGCAGCCAAGAGGGACAGGGTAATGAAAAACTGTTTTTT.

CDR3 sequence (DNA): TGTGCCAGTAGGCCGACAGGGATCTATGGCTACACCTTC. Translation gives CASRPTGIYGYTF. The V and J genes are TRBV19 and TRBJ1-2; 7 bases are a match to TRBD1. Germline CDR1 LNHDA, CDR2 SQIVND (reference sequence). Trimming removed 6 bases from V and 4 bases from J; junction bases left unmatched: 5. This CDR3 has 13 amino acids.

The chain combines TRBV18 with TRBJ1-5; possibly TRBD1 for D (5 bases). This CDR3 has 14 amino acids. The V and J ends lost 4 bases and 3 bases respectively, with 10 bases between them. Germline lookup yields CDR1 KGHSH and CDR2 LQKENI. CDR3 bases: TGTGCCAGCTCACTGGGGCAGGTCAATCAGCCCCAGCATTTT. It yields the protein CASSLGQVNQPQHF. Looking up the rest from reference TRBV18 and TRBJ1-5 gives the full variable domain: NAGVMQNPRHLVRRRGQEARLRCSPMKGHSHVYWYRQLPEEGLKFMVYLQKENIIDESGMPKERFSAEFPKEGPSILRIQQVVRGDSAAYFCASSLGQVNQPQHFGDGTRLSIL.

This clone has just one count. J is TRBJ2-7 and V is TRBV25-1; 9 bases are a match to TRBD1. Germline V CDR1 and CDR2: MGHDK, SYGVNS. The CDR3 contains 13 residues. Trimming at V came to 5 bases and at J to 13 bases, leaving 12 bases not matched to a gene. CDR3 nucleotide sequence: TGTGCCAGCAGTACCCCCGGGACAGGGAATTTTTACTTC. This translates into CASSTPGTGNFYF.

V is TRBV5-6 and J is TRBJ2-1; maybe TRBD1 (6 bases). Trimming pared 3 bases from V and 7 bases from J, leaving 8 bases between. Germline lookup yields CDR1 SGHDT and CDR2 YYEEEE. The CDR3 covers 12 residues. The CDR3 DNA is TGTGCCAGCAGCTCAGGGGTGAATGAGCAGTTCTTC. It encodes CASSSGVNEQFF.

The chain is built from TRBV4-1 and TRBJ1-3, with D unclear. V was pared by 6 bases and J by 0 bases, with 18 bases between. This CDR3 region has 17 residues. The V gene's germline CDR1 is MGHRA and CDR2 YSYEKL. In nucleotides, the CDR3 is TGCGCCAGCAGTCCTAGTTTCGCGGGCGTCTCTGGAAACACCATATATTTT. It translates to CASSPSFAGVSGNTIYF.

This clone was found once. V is TRBV7-8 and J is TRBJ2-7; D is unclear. Germline values: CDR1 SGHVS, CDR2 FQNEAQ. The V end was cut by 5 bases, the J end by 4 bases, with 18 bases between. The CDR3 is 15 amino acids. CDR3 nucleotides: TGTGCCAGCAGCCCGCCGGTTCGTCAGGCGTACGAGCAGTACTTC. It yields the protein CASSPPVRQAYEQYF.

The genes are TRBV11-3 and TRBJ2-7; maybe TRBD2 (5 bases). Germline V CDR1 and CDR2: SGHNT, YENEEA. The CDR3 loop spans 12 amino acids. Trimming left V 9 bases short and J 3 bases short, with 12 bases between. CDR3 sequence reads: CARPQRNYEQYF. The CDR3 DNA follows: TGTGCCAGGCCCCAGCGGAACTACGAGCAGTACTTC.

V is TRBV6-1 and J is TRBJ2-2; the D gene is possibly TRBD1 (5 bases). This CDR3 has 15 residues. The V end lost 6 bases, the J end lost 3 bases, and 14 bases lay between the germline ends. In germline, CDR1 is MNHNS, CDR2 SASEGT. This CDR3 reads CASRPDRGDTGELFF. The CDR3 DNA follows: TGTGCCAGCAGGCCCGACAGAGGAGACACCGGGGAGCTGTTTTTT.

This clone was counted between two and nine times. This chain links TRBV6-5 with TRBJ2-1; the match to TRBD2 covers 9 bases. CDR3 length: 15 residues. Germline trimming cut 2 bases from V and 4 bases from J; bases unmatched to any gene: 3. CDR1 and CDR2 (germline): MNHEY, SVGAGI. CDR3 sequence (DNA): TGTGCCAGCAGTTACGGTAGCGGGAGTTACAATGAGCAGTTCTTC. It codes for CASSYGSGSYNEQFF.

This rearrangement joins TRBV5-4 to TRBJ1-6; no clear D gene. Germline lookup yields CDR1 SGHNT and CDR2 YYREEE (reference sequence). V gave up 1 base and J gave up 7 bases, with 18 bases separating them. This CDR3 has 17 residues. The CDR3 loop reads CASSLRQADYYNSPLHF. The DNA for the CDR3 is TGTGCCAGCAGCTTGCGCCAGGCAGATTATTACAATTCACCCCTCCACTTT. Combining the CDR3 with reference TRBV5-4 and TRBJ1-6 gives the whole variable domain ETGVTQSPTHLIKTRGQQVTLRCSSQSGHNTVSWYQQALGQGPQFIFQYYREEENGRGNFPPRFSGLQFPNYSSELNVNALELDDSALYLCASSLRQADYYNSPLHFGNGTRLTVT.